Presented here are 23 T cell receptor beta chains from one specimen sequenced in a study of T cell repertoires in cytomegalovirus infection. TCRdb fed the reads into MiXCR, producing one record per CDR3 protein. Here the sample spans 200,000 to 300,000 distinct CDR3 sequences, roughly 15% being singletons. Sequencing was done on a sample of PBMCs. These receptor sequences come from a human donor in good health (CMV status not recorded). Some clones in this sample may be carry-over from other donors' samples.

For the CDR3, the DNA is TGCAGTGCTAGGGGACAGGGACAAGAAAAACTGTTTTTT. Amino acid sequence: CSARGQGQEKLFF. The chain uses TRBV20-1 and TRBJ1-4, with TRBD1 matching over 9 bases. The germline V gene has CDR1 DFQATT and CDR2 SNEGSKA (reference sequence). The CDR3 has 13 residues. Trimming cost V 3 bases and J 8 bases; bases outside gene matches: 4.

The table lists this clonotype with many counts. The rearrangement links TRBV20-1 to TRBJ2-7; possible D gene TRBD2, 7 bases. This CDR3 has 13 amino acids. Germline V gene data show CDR1 as DFQATT and CDR2 as SNEGSKA (reference sequence). The V gene lost 6 bases and the J gene lost 0 bases, with 12 bases spanning the gap. CDR3 in amino acids: CSAGGGNSYEQYF. The CDR3 nucleotides are TGCAGTGCAGGCGGGGGCAACTCCTACGAGCAGTACTTC.

This clonotype has only one observation. V and J are TRBV20-1 and TRBJ2-5; 7 nucleotides agree with TRBD2. Germline V gene data show CDR1 as DFQATT and CDR2 as SNEGSKA (reference sequence). CDR3 length equals 15 residues. V trimming: 2 bases; J trimming: 5 bases; junction bases outside the gene matches: 11. CDR3 in amino acids: CSARRPPGGPETQYF. CDR3 coding DNA: TGCAGTGCTAGACGCCCGCCGGGGGGACCTGAGACCCAGTACTTC.

With regard to this clonotype: This may be a read error: a much more frequent sequence differs by one nucleotide. V gene TRBV19 combines with J gene TRBJ2-1; 7 positions agree with TRBD2. Per germline, CDR1 LNHDA and CDR2 SQIVND (reference sequence). The CDR3 consists of 15 residues. CDR3 DNA: TGTGCCAGTAGTATAGGGCTAGCGGTCTACAGTGAGCAGTTCTTC. Translating gives CASSIGLAVYSEQFF.

This clonotype has only a few counts. The chain carries TRBV6-2 or TRBV6-3 and TRBJ2-1; 9 bases align to TRBD2. The V gene's germline CDR1 is MNHEY and CDR2 SVGEGT. The CDR3 is made up of 15 amino acids. The V gene end was trimmed by 5 bases and the J gene end by 2 bases; junction bases not matched to a gene: 4. CDR3 region: CASSKSGRTYNEQFF. The DNA of the CDR3 is TGTGCCAGCAGTAAAAGCGGGAGGACCTACAATGAGCAGTTCTTC.

This clonotype showed up many times. The genes are TRBV7-9 and TRBJ2-3, with a weak D call TRBD1 (7 bases). This CDR3 comprises 15 residues. Germline CDR1 is SEHNR and CDR2 is FQNEAQ (reference sequence). Between the trimmed V and J ends, which lost 4 bases and 2 bases, there was a span of 13 bases. The CDR3 spells CASSSGDSNTDTQYF. DNA of the CDR3: TGTGCCAGCAGCTCGGGGGACAGCAACACAGATACGCAGTATTTT.

The chain links TRBV7-9 to TRBJ1-5; unclear D gene. Trimming left V 8 bases short and J 3 bases short, with 11 bases between. Per the germline V gene, CDR1 is SEHNR and CDR2 is FQNEAQ (reference sequence). The CDR3 covers 13 residues. The CDR3 DNA reads as TGTGCCAGCGGAGGAGGTAACAATCAGCCCCAGCATTTT. It codes for CASGGGNNQPQHF.

The chain links TRBV7-8 to TRBJ1-2, with D unclear. The germline gives CDR1 SGHVS, CDR2 FQNEAQ. Deletions cut 2 bases from V and 8 bases from J, with 15 bases between. The CDR3 length is 14 residues. The CDR3 sequence: CASSLLAAPGGYTF. The CDR3 nucleotides read TGTGCCAGCAGCTTACTCGCGGCGCCGGGGGGCTACACCTTC.

V is TRBV15 and J is TRBJ2-5; possible D gene TRBD2, 7 bases. V was clipped by 0 bases and J by 5 bases, with 16 bases between them. The CDR3 sequence is 16 residues long. Germline CDR1 is LNHNV and CDR2 is YYDKDF (reference sequence). The CDR3 nucleotides read TGTGCCACCAGCAGAGAAGTGAGCGGGACATGGGAGACCCAGTACTTC. Translated: CATSREVSGTWETQYF.

This clonotype was seen ten or more times. The chain joins TRBV7-2 to TRBJ2-3, with TRBD2 as a possible D gene (5 bases). Between the trimmed V and J ends, which lost 1 base and 0 bases, there was a span of 11 bases. The CDR3 is 16 residues long. CDR1 and CDR2 from the germline V gene are SGHTA and FQGNSA. This CDR3 reads CASSLVWRASTDTQYF. CDR3 DNA: TGTGCCAGCAGCTTAGTTTGGCGGGCTAGCACAGATACGCAGTATTTT.

This clonotype occurred many times. The chain carries TRBV12-3 or TRBV12-4 and TRBJ1-5; D is perhaps TRBD1 (5 bases). Trimming removed 4 bases at V and 4 bases at J, with 14 bases between. The length of the CDR3 is 15 residues. CDR3 coding DNA: TGTGCCAGCAGTTCCGGGACTTCCCGAAATCAGCCCCAGCATTTT. It yields the protein CASSSGTSRNQPQHF.

This clonotype has more than one count but fewer than ten. The chain uses TRBV6-1 and TRBJ2-7; D may correspond to TRBD1 or TRBD2 (5 bases each). The germline V gene encodes CDR1 MNHNS and CDR2 SASEGT. This CDR3 is built from 15 residues. Trimming took 1 base from V and 0 from J, leaving 10 bases between them. In DNA form, the CDR3 reads TGTGCCAGCAGTGAAGATATCGGGGCCTCCTACGAGCAGTACTTC. Translating gives CASSEDIGASYEQYF.

This clonotype was seen repeatedly, ten times or more. V is TRBV20-1 and J is TRBJ2-7; 8 bases are shared with TRBD2. The CDR3 is made up of 13 amino acids. The J segment lost 1 base and the V segment lost 2 bases, leaving 1 base of the junction unmatched. The germline V gene encodes CDR1 DFQATT and CDR2 SNEGSKA (reference sequence). The DNA for the CDR3 is TGCAGTGCTAGAACTAGCGGTTCCTACGAGCAGTACTTC. Encoded protein: CSARTSGSYEQYF.

This clonotype came up many times. The chain is built from TRBV11-2 and TRBJ2-7, with D tentatively TRBD1 (6 bases). CDR3 length: 17 residues. Trimming cost V 4 bases and J 0 bases, with 19 bases left between them. Germline-derived CDR1 and CDR2 are SGHAT and FQNNGV. The CDR3 DNA is TGTGCCAGCAGCTCCGAACTAACCGGGACACTCTCCTACGAGCAGTACTTC. Translating gives CASSSELTGTLSYEQYF.

This clonotype was seen repeatedly, ten times or more. The chain links TRBV7-9 to TRBJ2-7; tentatively, D is TRBD1 or TRBD2 (5 bases each). Germline CDR1 SEHNR, CDR2 FQNEAQ (reference sequence). This CDR3 comprises 15 residues. The V end lost 2 bases, the J end lost 4 bases, and 15 bases lay between the germline ends. CDR3: CASSLSAGTPYEQYF. The CDR3 nucleotides read TGTGCCAGCAGCTTAAGTGCCGGGACGCCTTACGAGCAGTACTTC.

This clonotype has a count of ten or more. The chain joins TRBV4-3 to TRBJ2-7; tentative D call: TRBD1 (6 bases). V lost 0 bases and J lost 3, with 12 bases in between. CDR1 is LGHNA and CDR2 is YSLEER in the germline V gene. The CDR3 contains 15 residues. The CDR3 loop reads CASSQDATGFYEQYF. CDR3 bases: TGCGCCAGCAGCCAAGATGCGACAGGCTTCTACGAGCAGTACTTC.

The table lists this clonotype with a few counts. The V and J genes are TRBV12-3 or TRBV12-4 and TRBJ1-2, with TRBD1 matching over 7 bases. After removal of 6 bases from V and 5 bases from J, the junction contained 6 bases not matched to a gene. The CDR3 has 13 amino acids. DNA for the CDR3: TGTGCCAGCAGCCGACAGGGCCTGTATGGCTACACCTTC. It codes for CASSRQGLYGYTF.

This chain links TRBV5-4 with TRBJ1-2, with D possibly matching TRBD1 (5 bases). Germline CDR1 SGHNT, CDR2 YYREEE (reference sequence). The V gene lost 2 bases and the J gene lost 3 bases, with 11 bases spanning the gap. The CDR3 length is 14 residues. CDR3 coding DNA: TGTGCCAGCAGCTTTGGGGGGTTCGACTATGGCTACACCTTC. Amino acid sequence: CASSFGGFDYGYTF.

This rearrangement joins TRBV5-4 to TRBJ2-2; D not resolved. The germline CDR1 and CDR2 sequences are SGHNT and YYREEE (reference sequence). This CDR3 has 15 amino acids. Trimming removed 3 bases at V and 5 bases at J, with 14 bases between. The CDR3 coding sequence is TGTGCCAGCAGCTCACAAGCAATCCCTACCGGGGAGCTGTTTTTT. As protein: CASSSQAIPTGELFF.

The table lists this clonotype with a few counts. The rearrangement joins TRBV29-1 to TRBJ1-1; D not resolved. Trimming left V 2 bases short and J 5 bases short, with 15 bases between. CDR3 length: 14 amino acids. CDR1 is SQVTM and CDR2 is ANQGSEA in the germline V gene. CDR3 nucleotides: TGCAGCGTTGAAAAAGGGAACCGAGGGACTGAAGCTTTCTTT. Its protein product is CSVEKGNRGTEAFF.

The chain links TRBV20-1 to TRBJ2-7, with 8 bases matching TRBD1. The germline V gene has CDR1 DFQATT and CDR2 SNEGSKA (reference sequence). This CDR3 has 13 residues. V dropped 6 bases and J dropped 4; count of bases not matched to a gene: 8. The CDR3 reads CSAEGQGGYEQYF. The DNA of the CDR3 is TGCAGTGCCGAAGGACAGGGTGGGTACGAGCAGTACTTC.

In this sample, this clonotype turned up many times. This chain links TRBV7-8 with TRBJ1-6; maybe TRBD1 (5 bases). The CDR3 has 11 amino acids. CDR1 and CDR2 from the germline V gene are SGHVS and FQNEAQ. V shed 3 bases and J shed 14 bases, with 8 bases lying between them. This CDR3 reads CASSLGGALHF. The CDR3 DNA reads TGTGCCAGCAGCTTGGGAGGGGCCCTCCACTTT.

This clonotype was seen repeatedly, ten times or more. CDR3 residues: CASSTGLVGEQYF. CDR3 DNA: TGTGCCAGCAGTACGGGACTAGTGGGCGAGCAGTACTTC. This chain connects TRBV6-1 to TRBJ2-7; 8 bases are a match to TRBD2. V was pared by 5 bases and J by 6 bases, with 6 bases of the junction left unmatched. The CDR3 has 13 residues. From germline, CDR1 is MNHNS and CDR2 SASEGT.